This T cell receptor (beta chain) appears in the sequencing data of a study of blood T cell repertoires in COVID-19. Study background: COVID-19 samples, acute and convalescent, were from the United States, Italy and Spain. Sample material is recorded as cDNA or gDNA derived from T cells, B-cell-depleted T cells, or PBMCs.

CDR1 is KGHSH, CDR2 LQKENI, per germline. Trimming took 3 bases from V and 4 from J, leaving 7 bases between them. This CDR3 region has 14 residues. In the source study's methods: Nucleated cell counts were estimated from reference gene primer amplification. Profiling relied on immunoSEQ multiplex PCR, and the TCRdb table lists in-frame clones only, not all of them. D and trimming come from the DNA, and the V and J calls and clone size come from that table. The repertoire consists of about 230,000 clones, with roughly 87% occurring once and the leading ten covering 9.5% to 15%. This clonotype originated in a woman between 18 and 29 years old who had recovered from COVID-19. The chain combines TRBV18 with TRBJ2-6; possible D gene TRBD1, 6 bases. The sample comprised peripheral blood. The chain's CDR3 is CASSPTGGANVLTF. CDR3 bases: TGTGCCAGCTCACCTACAGGGGGGGCCAACGTCCTGACTTTC.